The clone carrying this TCR beta chain was seen repeatedly, ten times or more. Its cognate antigen is unknown. TCR beta CDR3 regions were amplified from RNA transcripts. The TCR CDR3 was amplified in a first-round RT-PCR using the HTBI primer set. A single record per CDR3 protein comes from TCRdb applying MiXCR to the multiplex PCR reads. The repertoire has a few hundred thousand distinct CDR3 sequences, 15% to 18% of them found once; the top ten carry around a quarter. Germline lookup yields CDR1 SGHVS and CDR2 FQNEAQ. Trimming stripped 0 bases from V and 2 bases from J, with 5 bases between. This CDR3 contains 14 residues. This record comes from a study of T cells in Graves' hyperthyroidism and ophthalmopathy. Study-level background: Staff took peripheral blood when the initial diagnosis was made, before any treatment began. Study-wide results and caveats: A 13 V-J signature model discriminated ophthalmopathy versus stable hyperthyroidism.

This rearrangement joins TRBV7-8 to TRBJ2-4, with a weak D call TRBD2 (5 bases). This TCR came from a woman aged 18 to 35 with Graves' hyperthyroidism that later progressed to Graves' ophthalmopathy. The sample comprised blood. The CDR3 DNA follows: TGTGCCAGCAGCTTAGCCGGGACCAAAAACATTCAGTACTTC. As protein: CASSLAGTKNIQYF. The entire variable domain, with the rest obtained from reference TRBV7-8 and TRBJ2-4, is as follows: GAGVSQSPRYKVAKRGQDVALRCDPISGHVSLFWYQQALGQGPEFLTYFQNEAQLDKSGLPSDRFFAERPEGSVSTLKIQRTQQEDSAVYLCASSLAGTKNIQYFGAGTRLSVL.